A single sample is the source of the 25 T cell receptor beta chains below, sequenced in a study of beta chain features in type 1 diabetes. The antigens these receptors bind are not known. Expressed TCRB transcripts were sequenced because the isolated RNA had all been reverse transcribed beforehand. The method was immunoSEQ multiplex PCR; TCRdb's version includes in-frame clones alone and lacks a portion of them. Of hundreds of thousands of clones in the sample, around 15% were seen once. Study observations and caveats: Among all four CD4+ subsets, Type 1 diabetes patients had TCRB CDR3s that were moderately but significantly shorter.

The sample comprised naive CD4+ T cells from blood. Every receptor here comes from a man in his late teens or twenties with type 1 diabetes.

This chain uses TRBV7-3 with TRBJ1-1, with D perhaps TRBD1 (5 bases). The CDR3 runs 13 residues. V gave up 6 bases and J gave up 4 bases, with 12 bases separating them. Looked up from germline, CDR1 is SGHTA and CDR2 is FQGTGA. CDR3 in DNA: TGTGCCAGCAGACGTGACAGATCCACTGAAGCTTTCTTT. Its protein product is CASRRDRSTEAFF.

The CDR3 reads CASSLTSFGTEAFF. The CDR3 bases are TGTGCCAGCAGCTTGACAAGTTTCGGCACTGAAGCTTTCTTT. The rearrangement joins TRBV2 to TRBJ1-1; D is uncertain. Trimming cost V 6 bases and J 4 bases, with 15 bases left between them. Germline V gene sequence: CDR1 SNHLY, CDR2 FYNNEI. CDR3 length equals 14 residues.

The chain links TRBV4-2 to TRBJ2-1; 14 bases agree with TRBD2. The V and J ends lost 4 bases and 9 bases, in that order; junction bases with no gene match: 2. CDR3 length: 14 amino acids. Germline CDR1 and CDR2: LGHNA and YNFKEQ. The CDR3, as DNA: TGTGCCAGCAGCCCGGGACTAGCGGGGGTTGAGCAGTTCTTC. Residues: CASSPGLAGVEQFF.

This clone was seen a few times. This sequence joins TRBV25-1 and TRBJ1-6; D unclear. Germline V gives CDR1 MGHDK, CDR2 SYGVNS. Trimming took off 2 bases at V and 5 bases at J, with 4 bases between the two ends. The length of the CDR3 is 13 residues. The CDR3 DNA sequence: TGTGCCAGCAGTGAAGGTCATAATTCACCCCTCCACTTT. It codes for CASSEGHNSPLHF.

This clone was seen only a few times. Other DNA sequences in the same sample also yield this CDR3. In DNA form, the CDR3 reads TGCGCCAGCAGCCCGGATAGAACAGATACGCAGTATTTT. Translating it yields CASSPDRTDTQYF. V and J are TRBV5-1 and TRBJ2-3, with D unresolved. The CDR3 has 13 amino acids. Deletions cut 4 bases from V and 3 bases from J, with 9 bases between. Looked up from germline, CDR1 is SGHRS and CDR2 is YFSETQ.

CDR3 DNA: TGCGCCAGCAGCATCTCCGGGACAGGGGACACTGAAGCTTTCTTT. It encodes CASSISGTGDTEAFF. This chain links TRBV5-1 with TRBJ1-1; TRBD1 matches at 10 bases. CDR1 SGHRS and CDR2 YFSETQ come from the germline V gene. J lost 3 bases, V lost 4 bases, and 6 bases had no gene match. The CDR3 is 15 amino acids.

This clone showed up just a few times. V is TRBV19 and J is TRBJ1-1; the D gene is possibly TRBD1 (6 bases). Trimming cost V 7 bases and J 3 bases, with 12 bases left between them. The germline CDR1 and CDR2 sequences are LNHDA and SQIVND (reference sequence). There are 13 residues in the CDR3. CDR3 sequence (DNA): TGTGCCAGTACGGACAGATGGGACACTGAAGCTTTCTTT. Amino acids: CASTDRWDTEAFF.

This clone occurred a few times. Here the CDR3 DNA reads TGTGCCAGCAGCCCCCAGGGGGGGGGCGTAGATGAGCAGTTCTTC. It specifies CASSPQGGGVDEQFF. The rearrangement uses TRBV4-2 and TRBJ2-1, with D possibly called TRBD1 or TRBD2 (7 bases each). Trimming pared 4 bases from V and 8 bases from J, leaving 18 bases between. CDR1 and CDR2 from the germline V gene are LGHNA and YNFKEQ. The CDR3 is made up of 15 amino acids.

The J gene is TRBJ2-5, the V gene TRBV7-9; 9 bases match TRBD2. Germline V gene data show CDR1 as SEHNR and CDR2 as FQNEAQ (reference sequence). This CDR3 contains 14 residues. Germline trimming cut 5 bases from V and 5 bases from J; bases unmatched to any gene: 6. CDR3 coding DNA: TGTGCCAGCAGCCTTAGCGGGGGTCTGGAGACCCAGTACTTC. Its protein product is CASSLSGGLETQYF.

This clone was picked up a small number of times. This chain uses TRBV30 with TRBJ2-1, with 7 bases identical to TRBD1. The junction had 2 bases not matched to a gene; V was cut back by 5 bases and J by 4 bases. CDR3 length: 12 residues. Germline V gene sequence: CDR1 GTSNPN, CDR2 SVGIG (reference sequence). Written as DNA, the CDR3 is TGTGCCTGGTCGGACAGGTACAATGAGCAGTTCTTC. Translating it yields CAWSDRYNEQFF.

V usage is TRBV4-1 and J usage is TRBJ2-1; possibly TRBD1 or TRBD2 for D (5 bases each). Germline V gives CDR1 MGHRA, CDR2 YSYEKL. V lost 5 bases and J lost 3, with 14 bases in between. The CDR3 is 15 amino acids. CDR3: CASSGGLGVYNEQFF. Written as DNA, the CDR3 is TGCGCCAGCAGCGGGGGTTTAGGGGTCTACAATGAGCAGTTCTTC.

The V gene is TRBV10-3, the J gene TRBJ1-6; possibly TRBD1 for D (6 bases). With 7 bases removed from V and 7 bases from J, the gap between germline ends came to 14 bases. The germline V gene has CDR1 ENHRY and CDR2 SYGVKD. The CDR3 length is 14 residues. The CDR3 reads CAITGGRENSPLHF. The CDR3 DNA sequence: TGTGCCATCACTGGGGGGCGCGAGAATTCACCCCTCCACTTT.

This clone was seen a few times. The rearrangement links TRBV10-3 to TRBJ2-7; 11 positions agree with TRBD2. The CDR3 has 15 amino acids. J gave up 4 bases and V 6 bases, and 8 bases lay outside the gene matches. The germline V gene has CDR1 ENHRY and CDR2 SYGVKD. The CDR3 sequence: CAIRLSGGDRYEQYF. The CDR3 nucleotides are TGTGCCATCAGGCTTAGCGGGGGGGATCGTTACGAGCAGTACTTC.

This clone has just a few counts. The rearrangement uses TRBV11-3 and TRBJ2-1; 9 bases align to TRBD2. The length of the CDR3 is 16 residues. V dropped 8 bases and J dropped 9; count of bases not matched to a gene: 17. CDR1 and CDR2 from the germline V gene are SGHNT and YENEEA. The chain's CDR3 is CASDPARLAAFGEQFF. The DNA for the CDR3 is TGTGCCAGCGACCCCGCCCGACTAGCGGCATTCGGTGAGCAGTTCTTC.

The chain uses TRBV18 and TRBJ1-5; D is unresolved. From germline, CDR1 is KGHSH and CDR2 LQKENI. The V gene lost 2 bases and the J gene lost 7 bases, with 9 bases spanning the gap. This CDR3 region has 13 residues. CDR3 sequence: CASSPGLEQPQHF. CDR3 nucleotide sequence: TGTGCCAGCTCACCAGGACTCGAACAGCCCCAGCATTTT.

This clone has a handful of counts. V gene TRBV7-2 combines with J gene TRBJ2-5; D is undetermined. Germline V gene sequence: CDR1 SGHTA, CDR2 FQGNSA. CDR3 length: 16 residues. Trimming cost V 1 base and J 1 base, with 13 bases left between them. CDR3 amino acids: CASSLDRGAFQETQYF. The CDR3 nucleotides read TGTGCCAGCAGCTTAGATCGCGGAGCCTTCCAAGAGACCCAGTACTTC.

Details on this clone: Other DNA sequences in this sample translate to the same CDR3. V gene TRBV18 combines with J gene TRBJ1-2; TRBD1 is a possible D gene (5 bases). Germline lookup yields CDR1 KGHSH and CDR2 LQKENI. Trimming took off 3 bases at V and 3 bases at J, with 8 bases between the two ends. The CDR3 is 13 amino acids. The CDR3, as DNA: TGTGCCAGCTCACCTGGGACGGACTATGGCTACACCTTC. Translated: CASSPGTDYGYTF. The variable domain in full, completed from reference TRBV18 and TRBJ1-2, reads NAGVMQNPRHLVRRRGQEARLRCSPMKGHSHVYWYRQLPEEGLKFMVYLQKENIIDESGMPKERFSAEFPKEGPSILRIQQVVRGDSAAYFCASSPGTDYGYTFGSGTRLTVV.

A few counts support this clone. The rearrangement uses TRBV5-1 and TRBJ1-1, with 9 bases fitting TRBD1. The CDR3 consists of 17 residues. Germline CDR1 SGHRS, CDR2 YFSETQ. V trimming: 0 bases; J trimming: 1 base; junction bases outside the gene matches: 7. CDR3 region: CASSLAPGQGPNTEAFF. In DNA form, the CDR3 reads TGCGCCAGCAGCTTGGCGCCGGGACAGGGCCCGAACACTGAAGCTTTCTTT. The whole variable domain, remainder taken from reference TRBV5-1 and TRBJ1-1, is KAGVTQTPRYLIKTRGQQVTLSCSPISGHRSVSWYQQTPGQGLQFLFEYFSETQRNKGNFPGRFSGRQFSNSRSEMNVSTLELGDSALYLCASSLAPGQGPNTEAFFGQGTRLTVV.

The chain recombines TRBV9 with TRBJ2-7; tentative D call: TRBD1 (5 bases). Germline V CDR1 and CDR2: SGDLS, YYNGEE. V gave up 2 bases and J gave up 2 bases, with 11 bases separating them. The CDR3 covers 14 residues. Here the CDR3 reads CASSVETETYEQYF. CDR3 bases: TGTGCCAGCAGCGTCGAGACAGAGACCTACGAGCAGTACTTC.

The chain has TRBV7-9 and TRBJ2-7; 9 nucleotides match TRBD1. This CDR3 spans 16 amino acids. V shed 1 base and J 3 bases; nucleotides not matched to a gene: 7. Looked up from germline, CDR1 is SEHNR and CDR2 is FQNEAQ (reference sequence). CDR3 DNA: TGTGCCAGCAGCTTAGGAGGACAGGGGAGATTCTACGAGCAGTACTTC. Amino acid sequence: CASSLGGQGRFYEQYF.

This clone occurred a few times. This rearrangement joins TRBV11-2 to TRBJ2-1; 11 nucleotides align to TRBD2. Trimming cost V 5 bases and J 2 bases; bases outside gene matches: 5. The CDR3 sequence is 16 residues long. Germline V gene lookup returns CDR1 SGHAT and CDR2 FQNNGV. The CDR3 DNA reads TGTGCCAGCAGCGTCCTGACTAGCGGGGCCTACAATGAGCAGTTCTTC. It is translated as CASSVLTSGAYNEQFF.

The J gene is TRBJ2-1, the V gene TRBV15; tentatively, D is TRBD1 or TRBD2 (6 bases each). This CDR3 is 15 amino acids long. Per germline, CDR1 LNHNV and CDR2 YYDKDF (reference sequence). The V end was cut by 6 bases, the J end by 7 bases, with 19 bases between. The CDR3 DNA follows: TGTGCCACCAGGGGAGTAGGGGGGCCTCTGAATGAGCAGTTCTTC. Amino acid sequence: CATRGVGGPLNEQFF. The full variable domain, with the rest looked up from reference TRBV15 and TRBJ2-1, is DAMVIQNPRYQVTQFGKPVTLSCSQTLNHNVMYWYQQKSSQAPKLLFHYYDKDFNNEADTPDNFQSRRPNTSFCFLDIRSPGLGDTAMYLCATRGVGGPLNEQFFGPGTRLTVL.

The chain carries TRBV29-1 and TRBJ2-5; tentatively, D is TRBD2 (5 bases). The germline V and J ends were trimmed by 5 bases and 5 bases, with 12 bases remaining between them. CDR1 SQVTM and CDR2 ANQGSEA come from the germline V gene. CDR3 length: 12 amino acids. The CDR3 here is CSVSLGSETQYF. The CDR3 DNA sequence: TGCAGCGTTTCCTTGGGGAGTGAGACCCAGTACTTC.

The rearrangement joins TRBV7-3 to TRBJ1-2; 7 bases agree with TRBD1. The germline V gene encodes CDR1 SGHTA and CDR2 FQGTGA. The trim removed 4 bases at V and 4 bases at J, leaving 3 bases unmatched. The CDR3 runs to 13 residues. CDR3 loop: CASSSPGGYGYTF. CDR3 nucleotide sequence: TGTGCCAGCAGCTCGCCAGGGGGCTATGGCTACACCTTC.

The chain joins TRBV29-1 to TRBJ2-1, with TRBD2 matching over 11 bases. The germline gives CDR1 SQVTM, CDR2 ANQGSEA. The CDR3 is 15 residues long. V lost 8 bases and J lost 0; bases outside the gene matches: 6. The CDR3 region has the DNA TGCAGCCTTAGGCTAGCGGGAGGCTCCTACAATGAGCAGTTCTTC. Translating it yields CSLRLAGGSYNEQFF.